This T cell receptor (beta chain) is from a study of graft-versus-host responses after intestinal transplantation (dated by TCRdb to 2020 to 2022). About the investigation overall: The transplants that recipients received were multivisceral, liver-intestinal, or isolated intestinal. Donor T cell macrochimerism was defined as a peak of at least 4% donor T cells among recipient peripheral blood mononuclear cells. A cohort of roughly 25 intestinal transplant recipients, including one retransplant, was enrolled, and a few patients lacking pretransplant specimens were excluded. After intestinal transplantation, graft-versus-host and host-versus-graft alloreactive T cell clones in the graft, circulation and bone marrow were tracked using bulk TCR-beta CDR3 sequencing. Every recipient was given anti-thymocyte globulin induction, then maintenance tacrolimus and steroids for about three years. To identify alloreactive clones, pre-transplant mixed lymphocyte reaction products were sequenced and compared with unstimulated pre-transplant donor and recipient T cells. Rather than going through the commercial service, samples from a few later patients were sequenced in-house on an Illumina MiSeq and processed with MiXCR.

Receptors were amplified or captured by the immunoSEQ multiplex PCR assay. In most patients, genomic DNA was isolated using the Qiagen DNeasy Blood and Tissue Kit and sent frozen to Adaptive Biotechnologies for TCR sequencing. Adaptive Biotechnologies carried out high-throughput TCR-beta CDR3 sequencing of genomic DNA for most patients. The source study handled its data this way. TCR sequencing data for over 15 patients were retrieved from Adaptive's ImmunoSEQ software; a few other patients were processed with MiXCR and VDJtools. To correct CD4 versus CD8 sorting errors, sequences present in both subsets at a frequency ratio below 5:1 were removed. CDR3 nucleotide sequences shared between donor and recipient were removed because the origin of such sequences could not be assigned. To count as alloreactive, a clone needed at least 2-fold expansion over unstimulated cells and a minimum CFSE-low frequency of 0.002% (template counts) or 0.001% (read counts). Mappable clones were those detected in sequenced pre-transplant spleen, lymph node, or MLR CFSE-low populations of the donor or recipient. The cumulative frequency of alloreactive clones was calculated as a percentage of all sequences, weighted by copy number. TCRdb limited this immuneACCESS table to in-frame rearrangements with V and J called. A share of clones is missing; checked studies link under half to unresolved V genes, and the rest is unexplained. V, J and clone size were drawn from that table, and D and trimming were deduced from the DNA. This sample is represented by about 86,000 clones; about 88% of them were singletons. Around 0.27% of the sample is held by the ten biggest clonotypes.

V lost 4 bases and J lost 0 bases, and the count of bases not matched to a germline gene is 5. The CDR3 contains 16 residues, cysteine and phenylalanine counted. The DNA shown is the 48-base CDR3, in frame from base 1. According to the germline V gene, CDR1 reads ENHRY and CDR2 reads SYGVKD. As to this clone: Which antigen it targets is not known. No base quality information exists; no much larger clone differs at one position.

Findings and caveats that apply to the study as a whole: Early after transplant, declines in HvG clones were associated with peak levels of circulating GvH clones. GvH clones were detected in recipient bone marrow, and some of these GvH clones were observed earlier in ileal mucosa or blood, consistent with an intestinal mucosal origin. High GvH to HvG T cell clonal ratios were observed in the allografts of patients with donor T cell macrochimerism. The conclusions were limited by the relatively low number and heterogeneity of the intestinal transplant patients.

The intended sense of this specimen's time point label: cells obtained before transplantation from donor or recipient. CD3+CD4+ and CD3+CD8+ populations were FACS-sorted from unstimulated pre-transplant donor and recipient cells taken from spleen or lymph nodes. The starting material was unstimulated CD4+ T cells sorted from spleen or lymph node cells, obtained before transplant. The source is a human donor who was the organ donor for an intestinal transplant. Rearrangement joined TRBV10-3 to TRBJ2-3; a stretch of 9 junction bases matches TRBD2. The nucleotide sequence is TGTGCCATCAGTGGGAGGACTAGCGCCAGCACAGATACGCAGTATTTT. It translates as CAISGRTSASTDTQYF.